A single sample gave rise to the 4 T cell receptor beta chains below, sequenced in a study of shared clonotypes between healthy human individuals. Method: immunoSEQ multiplex PCR; TCRdb's copy keeps in-frame clones and lacks some. The profile covers 2 million to 3 million clones, with about 92% appearing a single time and over 0.12% taken by the ten largest. Sequencing was carried out using naive CD4+ T cells sorted from blood. Subset defined: CD45RA+ positively selected. Receptor source: a man aged 18 to 29 in good health.

This rearrangement joins TRBV28 to TRBJ1-4; TRBD1 is a possible D gene (5 bases). From germline, CDR1 is MDHEN and CDR2 SYDVKM. This CDR3 spans 15 amino acids. V was pared by 6 bases and J by 7 bases, with 18 bases between. This CDR3 is CASRPAGGVSEKLFF. CDR3 nucleotides: TGTGCCAGCAGACCGGCCGGGGGAGTTAGTGAAAAACTGTTTTTT. Supplemented by reference TRBV28 and TRBJ1-4, the full variable domain reads DVKVTQSSRYLVKRTGEKVFLECVQDMDHENMFWYRQDPGLGLRLIYFSYDVKMKEKGDIPEGYSVSREKKERFSLILESASTNQTSMYLCASRPAGGVSEKLFFGSGTQLSVL.

This rearrangement joins TRBV9 to TRBJ2-2, with TRBD1 matching 9 bases. V shed 3 bases, J shed 7 bases, and the junction held 10 bases outside the gene matches. Germline CDR1 SGDLS, CDR2 YYNGEE. The CDR3 is 16 residues long. CDR3 DNA sequence: TGTGCCAGCAGCGCGCGGACAGGGGTAGGGAGCGGGGAGCTGTTTTTT. Protein product: CASSARTGVGSGELFF.

In regard to this clone: Other DNA sequences in this specimen translate into the identical CDR3. This sequence joins TRBV28 and TRBJ1-5; D remains unclear. The V end lost 1 base, the J end lost 5 bases, and 3 bases lay between the germline ends. The V gene's germline CDR1 is MDHEN and CDR2 SYDVKM. The CDR3 loop spans 12 amino acids. CDR3 bases: TGTGCCAGCAGTTTATTGGATCAGCCCCAGCATTTT. Its translation: CASSLLDQPQHF.

This clone was counted a few times. The rearrangement links TRBV10-1 to TRBJ2-2; D may correspond to TRBD1 or TRBD2 (5 bases each). The V end lost 6 bases, the J end lost 2 bases, and 10 bases lay between the germline ends. This CDR3 is 14 amino acids long. CDR1 and CDR2 (germline): WNHNN, SYGVQD (reference sequence). For the CDR3, the DNA is TGCGCCAGCAGACGGGACCTCAACACCGGGGAGCTGTTTTTT. Amino acids: CASRRDLNTGELFF.